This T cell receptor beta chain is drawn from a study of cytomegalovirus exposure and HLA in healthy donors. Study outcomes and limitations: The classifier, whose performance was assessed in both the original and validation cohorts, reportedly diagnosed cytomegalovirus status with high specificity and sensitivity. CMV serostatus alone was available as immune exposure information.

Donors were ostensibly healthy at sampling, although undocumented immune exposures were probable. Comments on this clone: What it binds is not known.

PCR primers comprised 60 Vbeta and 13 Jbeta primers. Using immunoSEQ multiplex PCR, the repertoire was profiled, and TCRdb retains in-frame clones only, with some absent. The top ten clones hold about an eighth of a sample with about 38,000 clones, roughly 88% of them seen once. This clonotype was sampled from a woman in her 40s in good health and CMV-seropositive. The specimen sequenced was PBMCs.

CDR3 residues: CASSQDAGSTTDTQYF. The CDR3 bases are TGTGCCAGCAGCCAAGATGCGGGGTCAACCACAGATACGCAGTATTTT. V and J are TRBV4-2 and TRBJ2-3, with TRBD2 as a possible D gene (6 bases). The germline V and J ends were trimmed by 0 bases and 2 bases, with 12 bases remaining between them. CDR1 LGHNA and CDR2 YNFKEQ come from the germline V gene. This CDR3 is built from 16 residues.